The sequence of this T cell receptor beta chain was determined in a study of T-cell memory formation after mild COVID-19. Researchers used 5'RACE with constant-segment primers to make TCR alpha and TCR beta cDNA libraries that carry sample barcodes and UMIs. Via MiXCR, TCRdb re-called the 5' RACE reads, giving one row per CDR3 protein. The table shows 500,000 to 550,000 distinct CDR3 sequences, with roughly 22% occurring only once. The sample taken for sequencing was PBMCs or a T cell subset sorted from them (not recorded which). The TCR was taken from an adult woman who had mild COVID-19 (a few samples of this study predate the infection). Cell type and time point are not known.

The CDR3 protein is CASSQVLATTGSLTPGKNTDTQYF. DNA of the CDR3: TGCGCCAGCAGCCAAGTTCTAGCCACGACAGGGTCATTGACACCCGGGAAAAACACAGATACGCAGTATTTT. The chain links TRBV4-1 to TRBJ2-3; TRBD1 matches 7 bases. After removal of 1 base from V and 2 bases from J, the junction contained 30 bases not matched to a gene. Germline values: CDR1 MGHRA, CDR2 YSYEKL. The CDR3 is 24 residues long.